The TCR beta chain described here comes from a study of breast tumors, draining lymph nodes, adjacent tissues. Samples came from axillary lymph nodes draining the breast cancer. The germline gives CDR1 SGHVS, CDR2 FQNEAQ. Germline trimming cut 4 bases from V and 6 bases from J; bases unmatched to any gene: 9. There are 14 residues in the CDR3. Notes on the study in general: The lymph node origin of tumor T cells was framed as consistent with a hypothesis, not demonstrated. Compared with lymph nodes, tumors were less diverse; compared with nontumor tissue, more. Most tumor T cells seemingly derive from lymph node, then expand in tumor.

TCRdb itself ran the multiplex PCR reads through MiXCR, one entry per CDR3 protein. The sample contains some 130,000 distinct CDR3 sequences, 21% of which appear only once. This clonotype was seen repeatedly, ten times or more. The antigen is undetermined. Sequencing input: axillary lymph node tissue. The clonotype comes from a female donor with breast cancer. Some clones in this sample may be carry-over from other donors' samples. This chain links TRBV7-8 with TRBJ2-7; TRBD1 agrees at 7 bases. The CDR3 region is CASSYRQGLGEQYF. CDR3 DNA: TGTGCCAGCAGCTACCGACAGGGTTTAGGCGAGCAGTACTTC.